This T cell receptor beta chain came from a study of low-dose radiotherapy and immunotherapy resistance in tumors. Study in general: Every two weeks, cyclophosphamide 200 mg/m2 was infused one day before radiation plus immunotherapy. On cycle 1 day 1, patients started four cycles of oral aspirin 300 mg daily.

The V end was cut by 6 bases, the J end by 3 bases, with 9 bases between. The CDR3 runs 13 residues. There are many counts of this clonotype. First-strand cDNA used TRAV- and TRBV-specific primers, covering alpha and beta chains. PCR amplification of the TCRs was performed with Phusion for 20 to 25 PCR cycles, and it relied on a constant-region primer together with a V-primer adapter. Amplification of the isolated mRNA used in vitro transcription. TCRdb fed the reads into MiXCR, producing one record per CDR3 protein. The top ten hold approximately 10% of the sample, which has tens of thousands of distinct CDR3 sequences, around 32% seen once. Stated time point: before trial treatment. Nivolumab, ipilimumab, aspirin, low-dose cyclophosphamide and low-dose radiotherapy were all administered to the donors.

The V call is TRBV23-1, the J call TRBJ2-4; a weak D match, TRBD1 (5 bases). TRBV23-1 is recorded as an ORF, its role being uncertain. Here the sequenced sample was PBMCs, taken before treatment. The TCR was taken from a female donor with ovarian cancer. CDR3 sequence reads: CASRPTGKNIQYF. DNA for the CDR3: TGCGCCAGCAGGCCCACAGGCAAAAACATTCAGTACTTC.